This is a list of T cell receptor beta chains from one sample in a study of T cell responses to AZD1222 COVID-19 vaccine. The table came from immunoSEQ multiplex PCR; TCRdb's copy has only in-frame clones and leaves some out. The sample has 150,000 to 200,000 clones, roughly 94% seen once. This sample comprised peripheral blood, obtained 28 days after the second AZD1222 dose. These receptors were taken from an adult who received the AZD1222 COVID-19 vaccine. The conserved cysteine and the conserved F or W are not part of the CDR3 here.

V,J,CDR3
TRBV2,TRBJ2-5,ASSEFGGRGQQTQY
TRBV18,TRBJ1-1,ASSPRRQGALAEAF
TRBV16,TRBJ2-2,ASSQSVRSGELF
TRBV6-5,TRBJ1-2,ASSPLPVYGYT
TRBV19,TRBJ1-1,ASSIRGDTEAF
TRBV28,TRBJ1-1,ASSSQGRNTEAF
TRBV2,TRBJ1-5,ASSGTGHTQPQH
TRBV2,TRBJ1-1,ASSPGTVNTEAF
TRBV3-1/TRBV3-2,TRBJ1-1,ASSQEGTGKAF
TRBV13,TRBJ1-2,ASSLALGVDYGYT
TRBV6-4,TRBJ1-5,ASSVHLNQPQH
TRBV2,TRBJ1-4,ASSASLRDKVF
TRBV7-8,TRBJ1-4,ASTPGRETEKLF
TRBV10-2,TRBJ1-3,ASSDGGSGNTIY
TRBV2,TRBJ1-1,ASIGHLNTEAF
TRBV9,TRBJ2-5,ASSVVRETQY
TRBV6-5,TRBJ1-2,ATTGAPNYGYT
TRBV18,TRBJ2-5,ATGSWNRTGTY